Reported below is one TCR beta chain. The antigen is undetermined. This entry comes from a study of T cell repertoires in cytomegalovirus infection. At the level of the study: TCR beta signatures that were public indicated CMV infection and matching HLA type.

Study-wide results and limits: Summed frequency of shared TCR beta families picked out CMV carriers who also had the relevant HLA. In two of eight donors, the top clonotype was HLA-C-restricted CMV-specific.

The V and J ends lost 3 bases and 4 bases respectively, with 10 bases between them. The CDR3 length is 14 residues. Germline V gene lookup returns CDR1 LNHDA and CDR2 SQIVND (reference sequence). One entry per CDR3 protein, called by TCRdb with MiXCR from the reads. The repertoire includes nearly 650,000 distinct CDR3 sequences, approximately 24% of them detected once, and 8% sits in the top ten. Sequencing used CD8+ T cells from PBMCs. The sequence was collected from a human donor in good health (CMV status not recorded). Some clones in this sample may be carry-over from other donors' samples. This chain joins TRBV19 and TRBJ1-5, with D unclear. Here the CDR3 DNA reads TGTGCCAGTAGTATTGCACCTTTGAATCAGCCCCAGCATTTT. Residues: CASSIAPLNQPQHF.